This is a list of T cell receptor beta chains from one sample in a study of blood T cell repertoires in COVID-19. The method was immunoSEQ multiplex PCR; TCRdb's version includes in-frame clones alone and lacks a portion of them. The sample consists of 140,000 to 150,000 clones, about 90% of them appearing once. Sequenced: peripheral blood. The receptors were gathered from a man aged 50 to 59 who had recovered from COVID-19. The CDR3 runs from the conserved cysteine through the conserved F or W. A D gene is named only where the DNA matches it firmly. Clone size is given for some rows only: seen once, a few or many times, or a class if the clone is expanded.

j_call | clone_size | d_call | v_call | cdr3_nt | cdr3_aa
TRBJ2-7 | many | NA | TRBV6-5 | TGTGCCAGCATCGCAGGAAGCTCCTACGAGCAGTACTTC | CASIAGSSYEQYF
TRBJ2-3 | NA | TRBD2 | TRBV11-2 | TGTGCCAGCAGCTCTTCCCGGACTAGCGGGGGGACAGATACGCAGTATTTT | CASSSSRTSGGTDTQYF
TRBJ1-6 | NA | NA | TRBV4-2 | TGTGCCAGCAGCCAAGACCGGACACACTGGATCGCTCCCTACCCCCCCCTCCACTTT | CASSQDRTHWIAPYPPLHF
TRBJ2-3 | NA | TRBD1 | TRBV7-6 | TGTGCCAGCAGCCCCCTGGGACAGGGGGCTCCAGATACGCAGTATTTT | CASSPLGQGAPDTQYF
TRBJ2-1 | NA | TRBD2 | TRBV7-9 | TGTGCCAGCAGCTTAGCGCCTAGCGGGGGAAGTAGTGAGCAGTTCTTC | CASSLAPSGGSSEQFF
TRBJ2-3 | NA | NA | TRBV4-3 | TGCGCCAGCAGCCAAGAGACAAGCACAGATACGCAGTATTTT | CASSQETSTDTQYF
TRBJ1-5 | NA | NA | TRBV6-2/TRBV6-3 | TGTGCCAGCAGCAACGGGGGGGCTGGCAATCAGCCCCAGCATTTT | CASSNGGAGNQPQHF
TRBJ2-3 | NA | NA | TRBV2 | TGTGCCAGCATCCTGGTAGCGACGACGGGTACGCAGTATTTT | CASILVATTGTQYF
TRBJ2-3 | NA | NA | TRBV2 | TGTGCCAGCAGGACAGAAGTATACACAGATACGCAGTATTTT | CASRTEVYTDTQYF
TRBJ2-7 | NA | TRBD2 | TRBV5-8 | TGTGCCAGCAGCTCATGGACTAGAAACGAGCAGTACTTC | CASSSWTRNEQYF
TRBJ1-2 | NA | TRBD1 | TRBV27 | TGTGCCAGCAGTTTATATGCCCCAACAGGGGCCTATGGCTACACCTTC | CASSLYAPTGAYGYTF
TRBJ1-1 | NA | NA | TRBV1 | TGCACCAGCAGCCACCACCCGTCGGCAGGGCTTTACACTGAAGCTTTCTTT | CTSSHHPSAGLYTEAFF
TRBJ2-7 | NA | TRBD2 | TRBV5-4 | TGTGCCAGCAGCGACCCTAGCGGGGCCTCGACCTACGAGCAGTACTTC | CASSDPSGASTYEQYF
TRBJ2-7 | NA | NA | TRBV4-2 | TGTGCCAGCAGCCGAGACAGGCGATCCTACGAGCAGTACTTC | CASSRDRRSYEQYF
TRBJ2-5 | few | NA | TRBV2 | TGTGCCAGCAGTCGAAACGGGAACCAAGAGACCCAGTACTTC | CASSRNGNQETQYF
TRBJ2-2 | once | TRBD1 | TRBV2 | TGTGCCAGCAGCCGACAGGGCCCTGGTAGTGGCGGGGAGCTGTTTTTT | CASSRQGPGSGGELFF
TRBJ2-1 | few | NA | TRBV5-5 | TGTGCCAGCAGCCTGAACACGTACAATGAGCAGTTCTTC | CASSLNTYNEQFF
TRBJ2-7 | NA | NA | TRBV5-5 | TGTGCCAGCAGCTTGAAGGACTTATGGGGTACGGTCTACGAGCAGTACTTC | CASSLKDLWGTVYEQYF
TRBJ1-6 | NA | NA | TRBV7-6 | TGTGCCAGCAGCTTAGAGTCTGCGTACAGTACAAATTCACCCCTCCACTTT | CASSLESAYSTNSPLHF
TRBJ2-1 | once | NA | TRBV3-1/TRBV3-2 | TGTGCCAGCAGCCAAGACTTTTTCAATGAGCAGTTCTTC | CASSQDFFNEQFF
TRBJ2-5 | few | TRBD2 | TRBV11-2 | TGTGCCAGCAGCTATATGGGACTAGCGGAAAAAGAGACCCAGTACTTC | CASSYMGLAEKETQYF
TRBJ2-7 | NA | TRBD1 | TRBV5-4 | TGTGCCAGCAGCTTAAACCCACTCGACAGGGGGAAAGGCGAGCAGTACTTC | CASSLNPLDRGKGEQYF
TRBJ1-4 | few | TRBD1 | TRBV15 | TGTGCCACCAGCAGAGACGGGACAGGGGTTGAAAAACTGTTTTTT | CATSRDGTGVEKLFF
TRBJ2-7 | NA | TRBD1 | TRBV6-5 | TGTGCCAGCAGTACGGGACAGGGGGCTCGGGACGAGCAGTACTTC | CASSTGQGARDEQYF
TRBJ2-1 | NA | NA | TRBV7-2 | TGTGCCAGCGGTCGGAGGGGGGGGGTTTCCTACAATGAGCAGTTCTTC | CASGRRGGVSYNEQFF
TRBJ2-1 | NA | TRBD2 | TRBV7-9 | TGTGCCAGCAGCTTAGAAGGATTAGCGGGGGTCCCGGCGGGCGGTGAGCAGTTCTTC | CASSLEGLAGVPAGGEQFF
TRBJ2-2 | NA | NA | TRBV11-3 | TGTGCCAGCAGCTCGCCGGGAGAGAGTTACACCGGGGAGCTGTTTTTT | CASSSPGESYTGELFF
TRBJ2-7 | NA | NA | TRBV20-1 | TGCAGTGCTAGACTTAAATACGAGCAGTACTTC | CSARLKYEQYF
TRBJ1-1 | NA | TRBD1 | TRBV25-1 | TGTGCCAGCACGACAAGACAGGGGGCTTTAGCTTTCTTT | CASTTRQGALAFF
TRBJ2-2 | NA | NA | TRBV11-2 | TGTGCCAGCAGCTTACAGGGTTGGAGCACCGGGGAGCTGTTTTTT | CASSLQGWSTGELFF
TRBJ1-6 | NA | NA | TRBV30 | TGTGCCTGGGGAGAGGATTTGCGGCCCTATAATTCACCCCTCCACTTT | CAWGEDLRPYNSPLHF
TRBJ1-4 | NA | TRBD1 | TRBV6-5 | TGTGCCAGCAGCAGGACAGGGAATGAAAAACTGTTTTTT | CASSRTGNEKLFF
TRBJ1-1 | NA | NA | TRBV4-3 | TGCGCCAGCAGCCAAGACAGGGTGGGATCGAACACTGAAGCTTTCTTT | CASSQDRVGSNTEAFF
TRBJ2-7 | NA | TRBD1 | TRBV5-4 | TGTGCCAGCAGCTTGGAGGACAGGGGGCAAGAGCAGTACTTC | CASSLEDRGQEQYF
TRBJ2-1 | NA | TRBD2 | TRBV18 | TGTGCCAGCTCCCCGTCCTTTGCTAGCGGGGGGGCAAGCCAGTCCTACAATGAGCAGTTCTTC | CASSPSFASGGASQSYNEQFF
TRBJ2-5 | NA | TRBD1 | TRBV7-9 | TGTGCCAGCAGCTTAAAGGGGACAGGCGATGGGGAGACCCAGTACTTC | CASSLKGTGDGETQYF
TRBJ2-7 | NA | NA | TRBV18 | TGTGCCAGCTCACCGGAACAGGACTCCTACGAGCAGTACTTC | CASSPEQDSYEQYF
TRBJ1-1 | NA | NA | TRBV6-5 | TGTGCCAGCAGGTCAGTGAACACTGAAGCTTTCTTT | CASRSVNTEAFF
TRBJ1-5 | once | NA | TRBV3-1/TRBV3-2 | TGTGCCAGCAGCCAAGGAGGGGTGGGGAGCGGGGAGCCCCAGCATTTT | CASSQGGVGSGEPQHF